Below, 24 T cell receptor beta chains from the same sample are listed, as sequenced in a study of cytomegalovirus exposure and HLA in healthy donors. 13 Jbeta primers and 60 Vbeta primers were used for the PCR. The repertoire was sequenced with immunoSEQ multiplex PCR; TCRdb's copy has only in-frame clones and lacks some. The sample lists about 200,000 clones, 70% occurring once. The sequencing input was PBMCs. The origin of the receptors is a man in his forties or fifties in good health and CMV-seropositive.

This sequence joins TRBV5-1 and TRBJ2-7; TRBD2 might be the D (5 bases). Trimming stripped 1 base from V and 6 bases from J, with 14 bases between. CDR1 is SGHRS, CDR2 YFSETQ, per germline. The CDR3 is 14 residues long. The CDR3 region is CASSLSPAGGEQYF. The CDR3 bases are TGCGCCAGCAGCTTGTCACCCGCCGGAGGCGAGCAGTACTTC.

V gene TRBV20-1 combines with J gene TRBJ2-5; the D is unclear. CDR3 length: 11 residues. Trimming removed 3 bases from V and 3 bases from J, with 5 bases in between. Germline V lookup: CDR1 DFQATT, CDR2 SNEGSKA (reference sequence). CDR3 DNA: TGCAGTGCTAGTCACAAAGAGACCCAGTACTTC. Protein: CSASHKETQYF.

The chain carries TRBV5-5 and TRBJ2-2, with 7 bases identical to TRBD2. The CDR3 covers 17 residues. Germline V gene sequence: CDR1 SGHKS, CDR2 YYEKEE (reference sequence). V shed 4 bases, J shed 3 bases, and the junction held 12 bases outside the gene matches. The CDR3 loop is CASSPVPVGGYTGELFF. CDR3 bases: TGTGCCAGCAGCCCGGTCCCAGTGGGAGGGTACACCGGGGAGCTGTTTTTT.

The chain has TRBV11-2 and TRBJ2-2; no firm D call. The length of the CDR3 is 14 residues. Per germline, CDR1 SGHAT and CDR2 FQNNGV. The V end lost 7 bases, the J end lost 1 base, and 10 bases lay between the germline ends. The DNA of the CDR3 is TGTGCCAGCACCCTATTTAGGAACACCGGGGAGCTGTTTTTT. It codes for CASTLFRNTGELFF.

This chain joins TRBV18 and TRBJ2-1, with 14 bases lining up with TRBD2. This CDR3 is 15 amino acids long. The germline CDR1 and CDR2 sequences are KGHSH and LQKENI. V dropped 2 bases and J dropped 13; count of bases not matched to a gene: 7. The CDR3 sequence: CASSPGTSGGANQFF. The CDR3 region has the DNA TGTGCCAGCTCACCAGGGACTAGCGGGGGCGCAAACCAGTTCTTC.

This clone was counted once. V gene TRBV7-9 combines with J gene TRBJ1-4, with D tentatively TRBD1 (5 bases). Trimming removed 2 bases from V and 0 bases from J, with 16 bases in between. CDR1 and CDR2 (germline): SEHNR, FQNEAQ (reference sequence). The CDR3 loop spans 18 amino acids. For the CDR3, the DNA is TGTGCCAGCAGCTTACCCCCAGGACATATCGCAACTAATGAAAAACTGTTTTTT. The encoded protein is CASSLPPGHIATNEKLFF.

The rearrangement links TRBV13 to TRBJ2-5, with D perhaps matching TRBD2 (6 bases). CDR3 length: 14 amino acids. The germline CDR1 and CDR2 sequences are PRHDT and FYEKMQ (reference sequence). Trimming cost V 5 bases and J 2 bases, with 12 bases left between them. The CDR3 nucleotides read TGTGCCAGCAGCCATGTAGGAGGGCAAGAGACCCAGTACTTC. Translation gives CASSHVGGQETQYF. Full variable domain (outside the CDR3, taken from reference TRBV13 and TRBJ2-5): AAGVIQSPRHLIKEKRETATLKCYPIPRHDTVYWYQQGPGQDPQFLISFYEKMQSDKGSIPDRFSAQQFSDYHSELNMSSLELGDSALYFCASSHVGGQETQYFGPGTRLLVL.

This clone was counted once. The chain recombines TRBV28 with TRBJ2-7; D remains unclear. The V gene's germline CDR1 is MDHEN and CDR2 SYDVKM. The CDR3 sequence is 13 residues long. The ends were cut back, 3 bases at V and 1 base at J, with 7 bases in the middle. The CDR3 is CASSFGPSYEQYF. The DNA for the CDR3 is TGTGCCAGCAGTTTTGGGCCATCCTACGAGCAGTACTTC.

This chain links TRBV4-1 with TRBJ2-3; a possible D gene is TRBD2 (7 bases). The CDR3 has 18 amino acids. V was pared by 4 bases and J by 0 bases, with 20 bases between. Germline CDR1 reads MGHRA; CDR2 reads YSYEKL. For the CDR3, the DNA is TGCGCCAGCAGCCTCCCGAGTGGGGGGGGCCCCAGCACAGATACGCAGTATTTT. Translating gives CASSLPSGGGPSTDTQYF.

The chain employs TRBV7-2 and TRBJ1-6; possibly TRBD1 for D (5 bases). The germline V and J ends were trimmed by 5 bases and 6 bases, with 14 bases remaining between them. This CDR3 has 15 amino acids. Germline V gene data show CDR1 as SGHTA and CDR2 as FQGNSA. The CDR3 DNA is TGTGCCAGCAGCACAAGACAGCCAACTAATTCACCCCTCCACTTT. It is translated as CASSTRQPTNSPLHF. The full variable domain, in which reference TRBV7-2 and TRBJ1-6 provide the parts outside the CDR3, is GAGVSQSPSNKVTEKGKDVELRCDPISGHTALYWYRQSLGQGLEFLIYFQGNSAPDKSGLPSDRFSAERTGGSVSTLTIQRTQQEDSAVYLCASSTRQPTNSPLHFGNGTRLTVT.

The chain combines TRBV19 with TRBJ2-1, with TRBD2 matching 8 bases. This CDR3 has 15 residues. Per the germline V gene, CDR1 is LNHDA and CDR2 is SQIVND (reference sequence). V was clipped by 7 bases and J by 7 bases; unmatched bases: 12. The CDR3: CASKEGTRPWNEQFF. Written as DNA, the CDR3 is TGTGCCAGTAAGGAGGGGACTAGACCCTGGAATGAGCAGTTCTTC.

The V call is TRBV4-2, the J call TRBJ2-7, with 14 nucleotides matching TRBD2. This CDR3 is 18 amino acids long. The V and J ends lost 4 bases and 0 bases, in that order; junction bases with no gene match: 8. CDR1 is LGHNA and CDR2 is YNFKEQ in the germline V gene. CDR3 in amino acids: CASSLGLAGEEGSYEQYF. The CDR3 nucleotides are TGTGCCAGCAGCCTGGGACTAGCGGGGGAGGAGGGCTCCTACGAGCAGTACTTC.

The table lists this clone with a few counts. The genes are TRBV5-1 and TRBJ1-5; 9 bases map to TRBD1. The CDR3 loop spans 18 amino acids. V was clipped by 4 bases and J by 4 bases; unmatched bases: 15. Per the germline V gene, CDR1 is SGHRS and CDR2 is YFSETQ. CDR3 amino acids: CASSRDRVGPVGNQPQHF. DNA for the CDR3: TGCGCCAGCAGCCGGGACAGGGTCGGGCCCGTTGGGAATCAGCCCCAGCATTTT.

This chain connects TRBV7-9 to TRBJ2-7, with D possibly matching TRBD1 (6 bases). The length of the CDR3 is 16 residues. Germline V gene lookup returns CDR1 SEHNR and CDR2 FQNEAQ (reference sequence). The germline V and J ends were trimmed by 1 base and 1 base, with 14 bases remaining between them. The CDR3 sequence: CASSLDEGTKSYEQYF. CDR3 DNA sequence: TGTGCCAGCAGCTTAGACGAGGGGACAAAATCCTACGAGCAGTACTTC.

The rearrangement links TRBV29-1 to TRBJ2-1, with 16 bases aligning to TRBD2. The junction had 4 bases not matched to a gene; V was cut back by 5 bases and J by 0 bases. CDR1 and CDR2 from the germline V gene are SQVTM and ANQGSEA. The CDR3 runs to 17 residues. The CDR3 here is CSVSGTSGGASYNEQFF. The CDR3 DNA reads as TGCAGCGTTTCCGGGACTAGCGGGGGGGCCTCCTACAATGAGCAGTTCTTC.

V usage is TRBV5-1 and J usage is TRBJ2-3; 7 bases line up with TRBD2. CDR3 length: 16 residues. Germline V gene lookup returns CDR1 SGHRS and CDR2 YFSETQ. V dropped 0 bases and J dropped 8; count of bases not matched to a gene: 12. CDR3 in amino acids: CASSLGRFLTGGTQYF. The CDR3 DNA reads as TGCGCCAGCAGCTTGGGAAGATTTCTAACGGGGGGTACGCAGTATTTT.

In its sample, this clone was seen once. This sequence joins TRBV10-3 and TRBJ2-1; maybe TRBD1 (5 bases). The CDR3 runs to 14 residues. From germline, CDR1 is ENHRY and CDR2 SYGVKD. Trimming removed 5 bases from V and 3 bases from J, with 11 bases in between. DNA of the CDR3: TGTGCCATCAGTTTAGGGGTTGGCTACAATGAGCAGTTCTTC. Amino acids: CAISLGVGYNEQFF.

The chain joins TRBV5-6 to TRBJ1-4; 11 bases agree with TRBD1. V was clipped by 4 bases and J by 7 bases; unmatched bases: 6. Germline CDR1 is SGHDT and CDR2 is YYEEEE. CDR3 size: 15 residues. CDR3 amino acids: CASSASGTGGEKLFF. CDR3 bases: TGTGCCAGCAGCGCATCCGGGACAGGGGGTGAAAAACTGTTTTTT.

V gene TRBV4-1 combines with J gene TRBJ2-5; the match to TRBD2 covers 10 bases. Looked up from germline, CDR1 is MGHRA and CDR2 is YSYEKL. The CDR3 has 16 residues. With 4 bases clipped from V and 3 bases from J, the junction kept 8 bases outside the gene matches. CDR3 amino acids: CASSPYPGTSEETQYF. The DNA of the CDR3 is TGCGCCAGCAGCCCATACCCCGGGACTAGCGAAGAGACCCAGTACTTC.

Only a few counts were recorded for this clone. The V and J genes are TRBV6-6 and TRBJ2-7; D is perhaps TRBD2 (6 bases). Germline values: CDR1 MNHNY, CDR2 SVGAGI (reference sequence). This CDR3 comprises 12 residues. Trimming removed 7 bases at V and 9 bases at J, with 16 bases between. The CDR3 region has the DNA TGTGCCAGCACCGGGTCGCGGGGCGTGCAGTACTTC. Translating it yields CASTGSRGVQYF.

Worth noting for this clone: Other DNA variants within this sample encode the same CDR3. The genes are TRBV5-1 and TRBJ2-2, with TRBD1 as a possible D gene (6 bases). The length of the CDR3 is 14 residues. The V gene lost 0 bases and the J gene lost 5 bases, with 8 bases spanning the gap. Germline CDR1 SGHRS, CDR2 YFSETQ. The CDR3 is CASSLGQGTGELFF. CDR3 DNA: TGCGCCAGCAGCTTGGGGCAGGGGACCGGGGAGCTGTTTTTT.

V usage is TRBV5-1 and J usage is TRBJ2-3; possible D gene TRBD1, 5 bases. Trimming left V 0 bases short and J 2 bases short, with 7 bases between. Germline V gives CDR1 SGHRS, CDR2 YFSETQ. There are 14 residues in the CDR3. Here the CDR3 reads CASSLDRYTDTQYF. The CDR3 coding sequence is TGCGCCAGCAGCTTGGACAGGTACACAGATACGCAGTATTTT. The complete variable domain, with remaining parts taken from reference TRBV5-1 and TRBJ2-3, reads KAGVTQTPRYLIKTRGQQVTLSCSPISGHRSVSWYQQTPGQGLQFLFEYFSETQRNKGNFPGRFSGRQFSNSRSEMNVSTLELGDSALYLCASSLDRYTDTQYFGPGTRLTVL.

The gene calls are TRBV18 and TRBJ2-3, with TRBD1 matching over 8 bases. The CDR3 extends over 16 amino acids. The V segment lost 3 bases and the J segment 1 base; nucleotides outside the gene matches: 6. Germline V gives CDR1 KGHSH, CDR2 LQKENI. The CDR3 region has the DNA TGTGCCAGCTCACCGACAGGGGACCTCCGCACAGATACGCAGTATTTT. This translates into CASSPTGDLRTDTQYF.

The chain links TRBV19 to TRBJ2-2, with D unresolved. This CDR3 contains 14 residues. Trimming cost V 3 bases and J 6 bases, with 11 bases left between them. The germline gives CDR1 LNHDA, CDR2 SQIVND (reference sequence). CDR3 sequence reads: CASSIGRASGELFF. The CDR3 DNA sequence: TGTGCCAGTAGTATCGGCAGAGCGTCCGGGGAGCTGTTTTTT.